This entry is about one TCR beta chain. The source of the sample is a study of control samples from healthy donors and cancer patients. Data came from immunoSEQ multiplex PCR; TCRdb stores just in-frame clones and leaves some out. Of just over 150,000 clones detected, 93% appear once; the ten largest clones hold 2% to 2.5%. The sequence derives from a man aged 45 to 65 in good health. Source material: blood.

CDR3 DNA sequence: TGTGCCAGCAGCCGCAATAAAGAGACCCAGTACTTC. It yields the protein CASSRNKETQYF. V gene TRBV5-6 combines with J gene TRBJ2-5; D uncertain. Germline V CDR1 and CDR2: SGHDT, YYEEEE. Deletions cut 4 bases from V and 3 bases from J, with 7 bases between. The CDR3 runs to 12 residues.